The table lists the clone carrying this T cell receptor (beta chain) with a few counts. The entry originates in a study of T-cell reconstitution after alpha-beta-depleted transplantation in children. Trimming at V came to 6 bases and at J to 5 bases, leaving 9 bases not matched to a gene. Germline values: CDR1 SEHNR, CDR2 FQNEAQ (reference sequence). The CDR3 is made up of 15 amino acids. Unique molecular identifiers were used in preparing the TCRbeta library. TCRdb analysed the PCR reads with MiXCR anew, one entry per CDR3 protein. The repertoire holds 250,000 to 400,000 distinct CDR3 sequences, with approximately 23% as singletons.

The clonotype was recovered from a male patient younger than 18 who had a stem cell transplant for acute lymphoblastic leukemia, so the T cells may come from the graft donor. The source material was PBMCs, mostly from graft donor cells, sampled 180 days after TCRalphabeta/CD19-depleted stem cell transplant. The gene calls are TRBV7-9 and TRBJ2-3, with 9 positions matching TRBD2. The CDR3 nucleotides are TGTGCCAGCAGTCCGCCGGGACTAGCAGGAGATACGCAGTATTTT. Amino acid sequence: CASSPPGLAGDTQYF.